One TCR beta chain is described in this entry. Its antigen is unidentified. This record comes from a study of graft-versus-host responses after intestinal transplantation. Study overall: Tacrolimus and steroids were given for two to three years to all recipients after anti-thymocyte globulin induction.

Germline loops: CDR1 LNHDA, CDR2 SQIVND (reference sequence). The germline V and J ends were trimmed by 2 bases and 0 bases, with 25 bases remaining between them. The CDR3 spans 20 residues. Notes on the study in general: Allografts of one patient group, those with graft-donor T cell macrochimerism, had high graft-versus-host to host-versus-graft clonal ratios.

Assay used: immunoSEQ multiplex PCR; TCRdb lists only in-frame clones, some missing. The sample lists around 100,000 clones; approximately 84% were seen once. The sample in question was unstimulated CD4+ T cells sorted from spleen or lymph node cells, obtained before transplant. This clonotype was obtained from a human donor who was the organ donor for an intestinal transplant. This chain connects TRBV19 to TRBJ1-2; tentatively, D is TRBD1 (5 bases). The CDR3 sequence is CASSIKSVEGYTSANYGYTF. In nucleotides, the CDR3 is TGTGCCAGTAGTATAAAATCAGTGGAGGGGTACACATCAGCTAACTATGGCTACACCTTC.